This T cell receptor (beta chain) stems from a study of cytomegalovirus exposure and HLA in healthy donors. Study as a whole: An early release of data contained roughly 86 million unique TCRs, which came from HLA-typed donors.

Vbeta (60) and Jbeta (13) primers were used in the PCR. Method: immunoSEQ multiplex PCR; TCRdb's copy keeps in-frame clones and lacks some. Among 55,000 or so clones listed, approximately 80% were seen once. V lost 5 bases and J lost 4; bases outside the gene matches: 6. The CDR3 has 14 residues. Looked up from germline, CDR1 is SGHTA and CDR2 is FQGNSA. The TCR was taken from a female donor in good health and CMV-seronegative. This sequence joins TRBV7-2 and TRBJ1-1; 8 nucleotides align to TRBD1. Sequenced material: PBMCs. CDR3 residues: CASSGRGRSTEAFF. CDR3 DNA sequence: TGTGCCAGCAGCGGCAGGGGGCGGAGCACTGAAGCTTTCTTT.